Following are 10 T cell receptor beta chains from one sample sequenced in a study of T cell clonality in common variable immunodeficiency. Sequencing used immunoSEQ multiplex PCR; TCRdb keeps in-frame clones, though not all of them. Singletons are absent from the sample, which has over 30,000 clones. Sequencing used peripheral blood mononuclear cells. These receptors were taken from a person aged 18 to 75 in good health.

Concerning this clone itself: At one end the junction does not follow the germline gene, possibly because of a read error. The read halts 3 residues ahead of the CDR3 end, with the missing end drawn from the germline J gene. V and J are TRBV11-1 and TRBJ2-7; D may be TRBD2 (5 bases). This CDR3 region has 13 residues. CDR1 is SGHAT, CDR2 FQDESV, per germline (reference sequence). Partial CDR3 DNA: TGTGCCAGCAGTTTAGGGCGGGTCTACGAG. This codes for CASSLGRVYE. The entire CDR3 protein reads CASSLGRVYEQYF. The full variable domain, its missing parts supplied by reference TRBV11-1 and TRBJ2-7, is EAEVAQSPRYKITEKSQAVAFWCDPISGHATLYWYRQILGQGPELLVQFQDESVVDDSQLPKDRFSAERLKGVDSTLKIQPAELGDSAMYLCASSLGRVYEQYFGPGTRLTVT.

This clone was picked up many times. CDR3 bases read: TGTGCCAGCACCAGGGGGCCCGAGACC. Encoded protein: CASTRGPET. The whole CDR3 sequence reads CASTRGPETQYF. The chain links TRBV12-3 or TRBV12-4 to TRBJ2-5; the match to TRBD1 covers 8 bases. The CDR3 goes on 3 residues after the read ends, and that part is filled in from the germline J gene. V dropped 7 bases and J dropped 5; count of bases not matched to a gene: 3. CDR3 length: 12 amino acids.

At least ten counts were recorded for this clone. The CDR3 goes on 3 residues after the read ends, and that part is filled in from the germline J gene. This chain uses TRBV12-3 or TRBV12-4 with TRBJ1-1; 8 positions match TRBD1. Germline trimming cut 7 bases from V and 4 bases from J; bases unmatched to any gene: 5. This CDR3 is built from 13 residues. CDR3 residues: CASIMDRVTEAFF. The CDR3 DNA, read in part, is TGTGCCAGCATTATGGACAGGGTCACTGAA.

For this clone: The observed sequence ends 3 residues before the CDR3 terminus, with the missing tail filled in from the germline J gene. The chain has TRBV7-9 and TRBJ2-4; D possibly corresponds to TRBD1 (5 bases). There are 15 residues in the CDR3. Germline assignment: CDR1 SEHNR and CDR2 FQNEAQ (reference sequence). This chain's CDR3 is CASSSTHRPLYGQYF. CDR3 DNA (partial): TGTGCCAGCAGCTCAACCCACAGGCCCCTCTATGGT.

This clone occurred many times. The read ends 3 residues before the CDR3 terminus; that terminus is restored from the germline J gene. This sequence joins TRBV2 and TRBJ1-2; D gene ambiguous. CDR1 and CDR2 from the germline V gene are SNHLY and FYNNEI. The CDR3 length is 14 residues. Trimming took off 6 bases at V and 3 bases at J, with 14 bases between the two ends. The CDR3 DNA, read in part, is TGTGCCAGCAGGGGGAGTTCCGGGGACTATGGC. This sequence encodes CASRGSSGDYG. The full-length CDR3 reads as CASRGSSGDYGYTF.

This clone has a handful of counts. The read ends 3 residues early relative to the CDR3; the germline J gene fills the gap. The gene calls are TRBV20-1 and TRBJ1-2; D is perhaps TRBD1 (6 bases). Germline CDR1 and CDR2: DFQATT and SNEGSKA (reference sequence). The CDR3 sequence is 18 residues long. Incomplete CDR3 DNA: TGCAGTGCTAGAATCCCCCGAGTAGTCGACAGGATCACCTACGAC. This translates into CSARIPRVVDRITYD. The whole CDR3 is CSARIPRVVDRITYDYTF.

This clone was seen ten or more times. The part of the CDR3 DNA that was read is TGTGCCAGCAGCCCGGGACAGGACTATGGC. It translates to CASSPGQDYG. The whole CDR3 sequence reads CASSPGQDYGYTF. The rearrangement uses TRBV14 and TRBJ1-2; 8 nucleotides match TRBD1. Read data end 3 residues before the CDR3 end; the end is taken from the germline J gene. CDR3 length: 13 residues. Germline V gene sequence: CDR1 SGHDN, CDR2 FVKESK. The ends lost 4 bases at V and 3 bases at J; junction bases unmatched: 1.

This clone was counted many times. The CDR3 end lies 3 residues beyond the end of the read and is filled in from the germline J gene. V is TRBV29-1 and J is TRBJ2-1; D possibly corresponds to TRBD1 (5 bases). CDR1 SQVTM and CDR2 ANQGSEA come from the germline V gene. V was pared by 6 bases and J by 0 bases, with 12 bases between. The CDR3 has 14 amino acids. The CDR3 loop is CSVSGSSSYNEQFF. The DNA read from the CDR3 is TGCAGCGTGTCAGGGTCCTCCTCCTACAATGAG.

This clone has a count of ten or more. The CDR3 extends 3 residues past the end of the read, so its final part is completed from the germline J gene. This chain joins TRBV20-1 and TRBJ2-3; 7 bases fit TRBD2. The trim removed 0 bases at V and 1 base at J, leaving 4 bases unmatched. The CDR3 runs 15 residues. Germline-derived CDR1 and CDR2 are DFQATT and SNEGSKA (reference sequence). CDR3 bases read: TGCAGTGCTAGAGACAGCGGGAAACGCACAGATACG. Its protein is CSARDSGKRTDT. Given in full, the CDR3 is CSARDSGKRTDTQYF.

In regard to this clone: The read comes to an end 3 residues before the CDR3 does, leaving the germline J gene to fill in the end. The chain employs TRBV5-4 and TRBJ2-7, with TRBD1 matching over 7 bases. From germline, CDR1 is SGHNT and CDR2 YYREEE (reference sequence). The ends lost 4 bases at V and 3 bases at J; junction bases unmatched: 4. The CDR3 runs 13 residues. Incomplete CDR3 DNA: TGTGCCAGCAGCCCGGGACAGAGCTACGAG. Its translation is CASSPGQSYE. In full, the CDR3 reads CASSPGQSYEQYF.